Listed below are T cell receptor beta chains from one sample, sequenced in a study of beta chain features in type 1 diabetes. Some clones are missing from TCRdb's copy, which holds only in-frame ones; the method was immunoSEQ multiplex PCR. The profile covers about 150,000 clones, with 10% to 15% appearing a single time and 1.3% taken by the ten largest. The specimen sequenced was central memory CD4+ T cells from blood. The source of these receptors is a man between 18 and 35 years old with type 1 diabetes. CDR3s include the opening cysteine and the closing phenylalanine or tryptophan. D genes are given only for firm matches. A clone size is listed for some rows: how often the clone was seen (once, few, many), or a class if it is expanded.

CDR3aa: CAWSFRGFYGYTF; CDR3nt: TGTGCCTGGAGTTTCAGGGGATTCTATGGCTACACCTTC; v_gene: TRBV30; d_gene: NA; abundance: few; j_gene: TRBJ1-2
CDR3aa: CALTLESYNEQFF; CDR3nt: TGTGCCTTAACCCTAGAGTCCTACAATGAGCAGTTCTTC; v_gene: TRBV7-9; d_gene: NA; abundance: many; j_gene: TRBJ2-1
CDR3aa: CASSLPPAHNEQFF; CDR3nt: TGTGCCAGCAGCTTACCCCCAGCCCACAATGAGCAGTTCTTC; v_gene: TRBV7-2; d_gene: NA; abundance: many; j_gene: TRBJ2-1
CDR3aa: CASSRDRGNTIYF; CDR3nt: TGTGCCAGCTCCCGTGACCGTGGAAACACCATATATTTT; v_gene: TRBV18; d_gene: NA; abundance: few; j_gene: TRBJ1-3
CDR3aa: CASSEGGPKAFF; CDR3nt: TGTGCCAGCAGCGAGGGAGGGCCCAAAGCTTTCTTT; v_gene: TRBV9; d_gene: NA; abundance: NA; j_gene: TRBJ1-1
CDR3aa: CASSSPPGLVMAFF; CDR3nt: TGTGCCAGCAGCTCGCCTCCGGGACTAGTAATGGCTTTCTTT; v_gene: TRBV7-2; d_gene: NA; abundance: NA; j_gene: TRBJ1-1
CDR3aa: CASSTRGSGQETQYF; CDR3nt: TGCGCCAGCAGCACCCGGGGGAGCGGACAAGAGACCCAGTACTTC; v_gene: TRBV5-1; d_gene: NA; abundance: few; j_gene: TRBJ2-5
CDR3aa: CASSLPGQGVVNEQFF; CDR3nt: TGTGCCAGCAGCTTACCTGGACAGGGGGTTGTAAATGAGCAGTTCTTC; v_gene: TRBV7-9; d_gene: TRBD1; abundance: NA; j_gene: TRBJ2-1
CDR3aa: CASSQEESNNEQFF; CDR3nt: TGCGCCAGCAGCCAAGAGGAATCAAACAATGAGCAGTTCTTC; v_gene: TRBV4-1; d_gene: NA; abundance: NA; j_gene: TRBJ2-1
CDR3aa: CASSLWGTSSYEQYF; CDR3nt: TGTGCCAGCAGCTTATGGGGAACGAGCTCCTACGAGCAGTACTTC; v_gene: TRBV7-8; d_gene: NA; abundance: few; j_gene: TRBJ2-7
CDR3aa: CASSELGQGHTEAFF; CDR3nt: TGTGCCAGCAGTGAACTTGGACAGGGACACACTGAAGCTTTCTTT; v_gene: TRBV25-1; d_gene: TRBD1; abundance: few; j_gene: TRBJ1-1
CDR3aa: CASSRDWDEYEQYF; CDR3nt: TGTGCCAGCAGCCGCGACTGGGACGAGTACGAGCAGTACTTC; v_gene: TRBV27; d_gene: NA; abundance: few; j_gene: TRBJ2-7
CDR3aa: CASSSVRTGDSPLHF; CDR3nt: TGCGCCAGCAGCTCGGTTCGGACAGGCGATTCACCCCTCCACTTT; v_gene: TRBV5-1; d_gene: TRBD1; abundance: once; j_gene: TRBJ1-6
CDR3aa: CASSESGRGSQPQHF; CDR3nt: TGTGCCAGCAGTGAATCCGGACGGGGTAGTCAGCCCCAGCATTTT; v_gene: TRBV25-1; d_gene: NA; abundance: NA; j_gene: TRBJ1-5
CDR3aa: CASTPGTHDYEQYF; CDR3nt: TGTGCCAGCACCCCGGGGACGCATGATTACGAGCAGTACTTC; v_gene: TRBV6-6; d_gene: NA; abundance: NA; j_gene: TRBJ2-7
CDR3aa: CASSPTLTGHSEKLFF; CDR3nt: TGTGCCAGCAGCCCGACCTTGACAGGCCACTCCGAAAAACTGTTTTTT; v_gene: TRBV5-4; d_gene: NA; abundance: many; j_gene: TRBJ1-4
CDR3aa: CASSFSRRRDEKLFF; CDR3nt: TGTGCCAGCAGCTTTAGCAGACGACGGGATGAAAAACTGTTTTTT; v_gene: TRBV11-1; d_gene: NA; abundance: NA; j_gene: TRBJ1-4
CDR3aa: CASSSATGPQEKLFF; CDR3nt: TGTGCCAGCAGCTCGGCGACAGGGCCCCAAGAAAAACTGTTTTTT; v_gene: TRBV5-4; d_gene: TRBD1; abundance: NA; j_gene: TRBJ1-4
CDR3aa: CATSRDGTGNTIYF; CDR3nt: TGTGCCACCAGCAGAGACGGTACTGGAAACACCATATATTTT; v_gene: TRBV15; d_gene: NA; abundance: NA; j_gene: TRBJ1-3
CDR3aa: CASSSTRAGIGGEQFF; CDR3nt: TGTGCCAGCAGTTCCACGCGAGCGGGGATTGGGGGTGAGCAGTTCTTC; v_gene: TRBV27; d_gene: TRBD2; abundance: few; j_gene: TRBJ2-1
CDR3aa: CASSRGTGYYGYTF; CDR3nt: TGTGCCAGCAGCCGGGGCACAGGGTACTATGGCTACACCTTC; v_gene: TRBV7-9; d_gene: NA; abundance: many; j_gene: TRBJ1-2
CDR3aa: CASSQGEQETQYF; CDR3nt: TGTGCCAGCAGCCAAGGGGAGCAAGAGACCCAGTACTTC; v_gene: TRBV11-2; d_gene: NA; abundance: NA; j_gene: TRBJ2-5
CDR3aa: CASSFSGNNSPLHF; CDR3nt: TGCGCCAGCAGCTTCTCAGGGAATAATTCACCCCTCCACTTT; v_gene: TRBV5-1; d_gene: NA; abundance: NA; j_gene: TRBJ1-6
CDR3aa: CASSGTRTTGELFF; CDR3nt: TGTGCCAGCAGCGGAACTAGGACCACCGGGGAGCTGTTTTTT; v_gene: TRBV9; d_gene: NA; abundance: few; j_gene: TRBJ2-2
CDR3aa: CASSLSGSDTQYF; CDR3nt: TGTGCCAGCAGCTTGTCGGGGTCAGATACGCAGTATTTT; v_gene: TRBV5-8; d_gene: NA; abundance: few; j_gene: TRBJ2-3
CDR3aa: CASSRGMNGNTIYF; CDR3nt: TGTGCCAGCAGCCGAGGGATGAACGGAAACACCATATATTTT; v_gene: TRBV7-6; d_gene: NA; abundance: few; j_gene: TRBJ1-3
CDR3aa: CASSLVPGQQYF; CDR3nt: TGTGCCAGCAGCTTAGTCCCGGGACAGCAGTATTTT; v_gene: TRBV7-6; d_gene: NA; abundance: many; j_gene: TRBJ2-3